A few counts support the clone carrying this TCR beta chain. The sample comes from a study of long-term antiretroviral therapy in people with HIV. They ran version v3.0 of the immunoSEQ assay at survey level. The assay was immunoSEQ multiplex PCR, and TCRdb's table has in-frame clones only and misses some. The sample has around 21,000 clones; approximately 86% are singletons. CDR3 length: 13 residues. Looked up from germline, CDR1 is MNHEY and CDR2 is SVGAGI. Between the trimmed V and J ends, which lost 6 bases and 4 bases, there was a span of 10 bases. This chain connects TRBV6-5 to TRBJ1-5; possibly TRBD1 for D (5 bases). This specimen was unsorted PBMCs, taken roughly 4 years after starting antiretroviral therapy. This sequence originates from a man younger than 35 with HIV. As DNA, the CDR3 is TGTGCCAGCAGCCCGCGGGGGAATCAGCCCCAGCATTTT. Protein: CASSPRGNQPQHF.